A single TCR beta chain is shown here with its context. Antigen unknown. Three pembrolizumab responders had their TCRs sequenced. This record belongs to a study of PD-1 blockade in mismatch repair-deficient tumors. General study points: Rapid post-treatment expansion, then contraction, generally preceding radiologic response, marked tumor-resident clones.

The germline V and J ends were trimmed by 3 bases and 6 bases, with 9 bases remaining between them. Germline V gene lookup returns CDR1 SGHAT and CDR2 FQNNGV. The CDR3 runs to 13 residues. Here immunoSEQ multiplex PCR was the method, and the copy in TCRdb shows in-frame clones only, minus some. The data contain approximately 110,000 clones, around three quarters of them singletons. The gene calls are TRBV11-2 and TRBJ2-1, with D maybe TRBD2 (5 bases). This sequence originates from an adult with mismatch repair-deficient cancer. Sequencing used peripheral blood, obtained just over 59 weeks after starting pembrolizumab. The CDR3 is CASSFETINEQFF. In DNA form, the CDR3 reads TGTGCCAGCAGCTTCGAGACTATCAATGAGCAGTTCTTC.